Listed below are T cell receptor beta chains from one sample, sequenced in a study of blood T cell repertoires in COVID-19. Assay: immunoSEQ multiplex PCR; the TCRdb copy retains only in-frame clones and omits some. Of about 85,000 clones in the sample, 90% were seen once. The sequenced sample was peripheral blood. The source of these receptors is an elderly woman with active or convalescent COVID-19. CDR3s include the opening cysteine and the closing phenylalanine or tryptophan. The order of the fields is CDR3 length, clone size, J gene, D gene, V gene, CDR3 protein, CDR3 DNA. A D gene is named only where the DNA matches it firmly. Size is omitted from some rows. Given values are once, few, many or a class for expanded clones.

>14|NA|TRBJ2-3|TRBD2|TRBV6-2/TRBV6-3
CASSYEAGTDTQYF
TGTGCCAGCAGTTACGAAGCGGGAACAGATACGCAGTATTTT
>17|NA|TRBJ2-7|NA|TRBV4-3
CASSQELGRISSYEQYF
TGCGCCAGCAGCCAAGAGTTGGGGCGGATCAGCTCCTACGAGCAGTACTTC
>17|NA|TRBJ1-3|NA|TRBV23-1
CASSQGPTLSSGNTIYF
TGCGCCAGCAGTCAGGGGCCGACACTTTCCTCTGGAAACACCATATATTTT
>18|NA|TRBJ1-1|NA|TRBV19
CASSRGRQRGRGKTEAFF
TGTGCCAGTAGTAGGGGACGCCAAAGGGGTCGGGGGAAAACTGAAGCTTTCTTT
>13|NA|TRBJ2-3|NA|TRBV29-1
CSVEFPGKDTQYF
TGCAGCGTTGAGTTTCCAGGGAAGGATACGCAGTATTTT
>11|NA|TRBJ2-5|NA|TRBV3-1/TRBV3-2
CASSGPLTQYF
TGTGCCAGCAGTGGGCCTCTGACCCAGTACTTC
>15|NA|TRBJ2-7|TRBD1|TRBV19
CASSSTGDSSYEQYF
TGTGCCAGTAGTAGTACAGGGGACAGCTCCTACGAGCAGTACTTC
>14|NA|TRBJ2-1|NA|TRBV5-6
CASSLPEILAEQFF
TGTGCCAGCAGCCTCCCCGAAATTCTCGCGGAGCAGTTCTTC
>13|NA|TRBJ2-7|NA|TRBV7-3
CASSTYQGNEQYF
TGTGCCAGCAGCACCTACCAGGGGAACGAGCAGTACTTC
>17|NA|TRBJ2-6|TRBD1|TRBV29-1
CSVEKGQGASGANVLTF
TGCAGCGTTGAAAAGGGACAGGGGGCGTCTGGGGCCAACGTCCTGACTTTC
>14|few|TRBJ1-2|TRBD1|TRBV28
CASSLWGQTYGYTF
TGTGCCAGCAGTTTATGGGGACAGACGTATGGCTACACCTTC
>16|NA|TRBJ2-2|NA|TRBV27
CASSSGGRGRTGELFF
TGTGCCAGCAGTTCCGGCGGAAGAGGTCGGACCGGGGAGCTGTTTTTT
>15|NA|TRBJ1-4|NA|TRBV18
CASSPGQAWNEKLFF
TGTGCCAGCTCACCGGGGCAGGCATGGAATGAAAAACTGTTTTTT
>13|NA|TRBJ1-2|NA|TRBV12-3/TRBV12-4
CASSLGREGGYTF
TGTGCCAGCAGTTTGGGCAGGGAGGGTGGCTACACCTTC
>15|NA|TRBJ2-1|TRBD2|TRBV5-4
CASSLGGGPYNEQFF
TGTGCCAGCAGCTTGGGGGGGGGTCCCTACAATGAGCAGTTCTTC
>16|NA|TRBJ2-5|TRBD2|TRBV28
CASTTGLAGEQETQYF
TGTGCCAGCACCACCGGACTAGCGGGAGAGCAAGAGACCCAGTACTTC
>16|NA|TRBJ2-2|TRBD1|TRBV28
CASTSIWTGGTGELFF
TGTGCCAGCACCTCGATATGGACAGGGGGCACCGGGGAGCTGTTTTTT
>15|once|TRBJ2-2|TRBD1|TRBV5-1
CASSLGQGDTGELFF
TGCGCCAGCAGCTTGGGACAGGGGGATACCGGGGAGCTGTTTTTT
>14|once|TRBJ1-5|NA|TRBV29-1
CSVELGSGNQPQHF
TGCAGCGTCGAGCTGGGCTCTGGCAATCAGCCCCAGCATTTT
>13|NA|TRBJ2-7|NA|TRBV10-2
CASSVGSSYEQYF
TGCGCCAGCAGTGTTGGCAGCTCCTACGAGCAGTACTTC